This record concerns one TCR beta chain sequence. The V segment lost 4 bases and the J segment 4 bases; nucleotides outside the gene matches: 1. The V gene's germline CDR1 is SGHAT and CDR2 FQNNGV. The CDR3 extends over 13 amino acids. Method: immunoSEQ multiplex PCR; TCRdb's copy keeps in-frame clones and lacks some. The table has 43,000 or so clones, around nine tenths seen once. The data derive from a study of T cell changes during pregnancy in multiple sclerosis. The rearrangement links TRBV11-2 to TRBJ1-1, with TRBD1 matching 9 bases. This clonotype was obtained from a female donor with multiple sclerosis, enrolled in a pregnancy study. The input for sequencing was peripheral blood, taken in the first trimester of pregnancy. CDR3 nucleotides: TGTGCCAGCAGCTCGGGACAGGGCACTGAAGCTTTCTTT. Protein product: CASSSGQGTEAFF.